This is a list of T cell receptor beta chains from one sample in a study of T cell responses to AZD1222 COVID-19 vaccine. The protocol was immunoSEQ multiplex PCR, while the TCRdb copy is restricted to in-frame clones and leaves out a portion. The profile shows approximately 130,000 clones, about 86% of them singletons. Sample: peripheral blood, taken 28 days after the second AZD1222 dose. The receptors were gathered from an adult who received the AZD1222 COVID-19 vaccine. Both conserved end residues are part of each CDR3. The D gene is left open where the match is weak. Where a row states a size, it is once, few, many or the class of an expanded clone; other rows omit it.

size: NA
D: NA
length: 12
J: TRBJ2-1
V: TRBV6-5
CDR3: CASIGPYNEQFF
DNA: TGTGCCAGCATTGGGCCGTACAATGAGCAGTTCTTC

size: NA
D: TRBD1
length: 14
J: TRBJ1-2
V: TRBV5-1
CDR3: CASSPGTGYDGYTF
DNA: TGCGCCAGCAGCCCCGGGACAGGGTACGATGGCTACACCTTC

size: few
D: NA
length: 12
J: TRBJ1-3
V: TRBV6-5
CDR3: CASRGFRNTIYF
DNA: TGTGCCAGCAGGGGGTTCCGGAACACCATATATTTT

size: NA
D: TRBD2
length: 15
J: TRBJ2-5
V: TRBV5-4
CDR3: CASSWSGGLQETQYF
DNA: TGTGCCAGCAGCTGGAGCGGGGGCCTCCAAGAGACCCAGTACTTC

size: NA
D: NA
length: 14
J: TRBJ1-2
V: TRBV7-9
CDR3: CASSLVGVDYGYTF
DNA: TGTGCCAGCAGCTTAGTCGGGGTCGACTATGGCTACACCTTC

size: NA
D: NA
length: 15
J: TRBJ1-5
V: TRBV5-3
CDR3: CARSSSDRLDQPQHF
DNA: TGTGCCAGAAGCTCCTCGGACAGACTAGATCAGCCCCAGCATTTT

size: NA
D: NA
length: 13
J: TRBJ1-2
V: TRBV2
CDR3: CASTSGRDYGYTF
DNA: TGTGCCAGCACCTCCGGACGGGACTATGGCTACACCTTC

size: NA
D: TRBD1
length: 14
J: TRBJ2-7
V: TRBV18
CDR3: CASSPGTGFDEQYF
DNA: TGTGCCAGCTCACCAGGGACAGGGTTCGACGAGCAGTACTTC

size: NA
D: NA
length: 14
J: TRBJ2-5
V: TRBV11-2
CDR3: CASSFRGLQETQYF
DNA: TGTGCCAGCAGCTTCAGGGGTCTCCAAGAGACCCAGTACTTC

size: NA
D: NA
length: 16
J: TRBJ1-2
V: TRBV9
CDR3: CASSEGSSPRAYGYTF
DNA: TGTGCCAGCAGCGAGGGTTCGTCTCCCAGAGCCTATGGCTACACCTTC

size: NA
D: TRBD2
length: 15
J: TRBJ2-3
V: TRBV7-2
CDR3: CASSVTSGSTDTQYF
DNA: TGTGCCAGCAGCGTCACTAGCGGGTCCACAGATACGCAGTATTTT

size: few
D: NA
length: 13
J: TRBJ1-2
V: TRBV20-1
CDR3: CSASPQGGFGYTF
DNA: TGCAGTGCTAGTCCCCAGGGCGGCTTTGGCTACACCTTC

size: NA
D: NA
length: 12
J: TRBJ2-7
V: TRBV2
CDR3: CASSVGGVEQYF
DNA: TGTGCCAGCAGTGTAGGAGGGGTCGAGCAGTACTTC

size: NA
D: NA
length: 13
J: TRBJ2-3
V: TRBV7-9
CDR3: CASSSTLRDTQYF
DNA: TGTGCCAGCAGCTCAACGTTGCGGGATACGCAGTATTTT

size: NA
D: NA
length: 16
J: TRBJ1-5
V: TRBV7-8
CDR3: CASSARDTSPNQPQHF
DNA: TGTGCCAGCAGCGCCCGGGACACATCCCCCAATCAGCCCCAGCATTTT

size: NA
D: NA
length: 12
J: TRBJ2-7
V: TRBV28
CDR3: CASTPPRGEQYF
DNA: TGTGCCAGCACTCCTCCCAGGGGCGAGCAGTACTTC

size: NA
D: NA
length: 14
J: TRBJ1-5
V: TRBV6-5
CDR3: CASRDAGFNQPQHF
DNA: TGTGCCAGCAGGGACGCAGGGTTCAATCAGCCCCAGCATTTT

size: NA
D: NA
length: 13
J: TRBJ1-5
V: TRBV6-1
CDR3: CASSEGLRQPQHF
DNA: TGTGCCAGCAGTGAGGGGCTTCGGCAGCCCCAGCATTTT

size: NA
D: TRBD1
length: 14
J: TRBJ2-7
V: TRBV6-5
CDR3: CASTPGQGANEQYF
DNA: TGTGCCAGCACCCCGGGACAGGGGGCGAACGAGCAGTACTTC

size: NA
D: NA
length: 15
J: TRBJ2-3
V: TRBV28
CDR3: CASSLVVRTTDTQYF
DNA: TGTGCCAGCAGTTTGGTGGTAAGGACCACAGATACGCAGTATTTT

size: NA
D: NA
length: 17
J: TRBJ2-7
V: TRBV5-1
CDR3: CASSNNRDTGKKYEQYF
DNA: TGCGCCAGCAGCAATAACCGGGACACCGGGAAAAAGTACGAGCAGTACTTC

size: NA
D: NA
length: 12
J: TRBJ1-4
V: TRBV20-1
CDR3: CSASRQGEKLFF
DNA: TGCAGTGCTAGTCGGCAGGGTGAAAAACTGTTTTTT

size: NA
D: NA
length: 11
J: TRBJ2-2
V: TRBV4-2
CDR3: CASSQAGELFF
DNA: TGTGCCAGCAGCCAAGCCGGGGAGCTGTTTTTT

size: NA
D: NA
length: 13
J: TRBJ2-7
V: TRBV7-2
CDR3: CASSFPGHYEQYF
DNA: TGTGCCAGCAGCTTCCCAGGGCACTACGAGCAGTACTTC

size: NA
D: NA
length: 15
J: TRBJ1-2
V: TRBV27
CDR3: CASSLSLAGYYGYTF
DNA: TGTGCCAGCAGTTTAAGCCTTGCGGGCTACTATGGCTACACCTTC

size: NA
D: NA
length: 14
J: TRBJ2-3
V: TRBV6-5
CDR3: CASSYRGNTDTQYF
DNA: TGTGCCAGCAGTTACAGGGGGAACACAGATACGCAGTATTTT

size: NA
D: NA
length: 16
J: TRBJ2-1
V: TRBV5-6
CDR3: CASSPPGWGWDNEQFF
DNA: TGTGCCAGCAGCCCCCCCGGTTGGGGTTGGGACAATGAGCAGTTCTTC

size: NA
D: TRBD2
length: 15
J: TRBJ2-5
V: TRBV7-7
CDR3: CASSPKTSAQETQYF
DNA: TGTGCTAGCAGCCCGAAGACTAGCGCGCAAGAGACCCAGTACTTC

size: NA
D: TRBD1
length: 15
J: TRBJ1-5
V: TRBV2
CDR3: CASRGDRVSNQPQHF
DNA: TGTGCCAGCAGGGGGGACAGAGTTAGCAATCAGCCCCAGCATTTT

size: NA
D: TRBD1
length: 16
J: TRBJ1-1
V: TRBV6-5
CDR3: CASSYWDSVGPTEAFF
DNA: TGTGCCAGCAGTTACTGGGACAGTGTGGGGCCCACTGAAGCTTTCTTT

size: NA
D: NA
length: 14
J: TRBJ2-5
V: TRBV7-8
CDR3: CASSLSRKQETQYF
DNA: TGTGCCAGCAGCTTATCTCGAAAACAAGAGACCCAGTACTTC

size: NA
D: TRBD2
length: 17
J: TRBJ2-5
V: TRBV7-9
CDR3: CASSSRLAGGPLETQYF
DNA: TGTGCCAGCAGCTCAAGACTAGCGGGGGGGCCTTTGGAGACCCAGTACTTC

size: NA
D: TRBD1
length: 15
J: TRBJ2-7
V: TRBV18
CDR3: CASSQPGQGTYEQYF
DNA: TGTGCCAGCTCACAGCCGGGACAGGGGACCTACGAGCAGTACTTC

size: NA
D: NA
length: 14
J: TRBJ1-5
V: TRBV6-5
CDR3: CASSPGVGNQPQHF
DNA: TGTGCCAGCAGTCCCGGGGTAGGGAATCAGCCCCAGCATTTT

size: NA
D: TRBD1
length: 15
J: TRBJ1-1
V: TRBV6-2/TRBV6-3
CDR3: CASSWRDRAHTEAFF
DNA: TGTGCCAGCAGTTGGAGGGACAGGGCTCACACTGAAGCTTTCTTT

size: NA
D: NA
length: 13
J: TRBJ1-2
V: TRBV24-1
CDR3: CATSDFLGNGYTF
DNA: TGTGCCACCAGTGATTTTTTGGGGAATGGCTACACCTTC

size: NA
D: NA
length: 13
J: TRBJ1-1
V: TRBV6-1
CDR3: CASSERENTEAFF
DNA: TGTGCCAGCAGTGAGAGGGAGAACACTGAAGCTTTCTTT

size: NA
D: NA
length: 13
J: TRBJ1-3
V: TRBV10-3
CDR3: CAISEAGRNTIYF
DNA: TGTGCCATCAGTGAGGCAGGGCGAAACACCATATATTTT

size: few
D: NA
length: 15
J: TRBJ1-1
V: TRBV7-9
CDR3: CASSLFLPGNTEAFF
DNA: TGTGCCAGCAGCTTATTCCTCCCAGGGAACACTGAAGCTTTCTTT

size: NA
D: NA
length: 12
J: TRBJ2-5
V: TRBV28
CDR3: CASSRVGSTQYF
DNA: TGTGCCAGCAGCCGGGTTGGGTCGACCCAGTACTTC

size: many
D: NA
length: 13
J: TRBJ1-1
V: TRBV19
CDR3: CASSKAENTEAFF
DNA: TGTGCCAGTAGTAAGGCAGAGAACACTGAAGCTTTCTTT

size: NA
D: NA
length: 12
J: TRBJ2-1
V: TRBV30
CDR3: CAWSVRGVEQFF
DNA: TGTGCCTGGAGTGTAAGAGGAGTCGAGCAGTTCTTC

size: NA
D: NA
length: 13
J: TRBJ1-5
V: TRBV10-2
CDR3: CASSESKAQPQHF
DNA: TGCGCCAGCAGTGAGTCGAAGGCTCAGCCCCAGCATTTT

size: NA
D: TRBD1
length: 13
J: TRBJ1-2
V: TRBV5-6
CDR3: CASSGDRVTRYTF
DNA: TGTGCCAGCAGCGGCGACAGGGTAACGCGCTACACCTTC

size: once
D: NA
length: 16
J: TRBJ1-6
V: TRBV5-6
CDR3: CASSLGGGGYNSPLHF
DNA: TGTGCCAGCAGCTTGGGAGGGGGTGGCTATAATTCACCCCTCCACTTT